Below, one TCR beta chain is given with its context. Its antigen is unidentified. The V gene's germline CDR1 is SEHNR and CDR2 FQNEAQ (reference sequence). V was cut by 3 bases and J by 9 bases, with 12 bases left in between. The CDR3 runs 13 residues. This specimen belongs to a study of T cell responses to AZD1222 COVID-19 vaccine. The study, taken as a whole, reports: Donors skewed white British and female; clonal diversity was possibly underestimated.

TCRdb's copy holds only in-frame clones and misses some; the assay was immunoSEQ multiplex PCR. The data contain 95,000 to 100,000 clones, almost 90% of them singletons. The chain links TRBV7-9 to TRBJ2-1, with D possibly matching TRBD2 (5 bases). This specimen was peripheral blood, taken 28 days after the second AZD1222 dose. The TCR originated in an adult who received the AZD1222 COVID-19 vaccine. The CDR3 sequence: CASSFLHAGEQFF. The CDR3 DNA is TGTGCCAGCAGCTTTCTCCATGCGGGTGAGCAGTTCTTC. Full variable domain (outside the CDR3, taken from reference TRBV7-9 and TRBJ2-1): DTGVSQNPRHKITKRGQNVTFRCDPISEHNRLYWYRQTLGQGPEFLTYFQNEAQLEKSRLLSDRFSAERPKGSFSTLEIQRTEQGDSAMYLCASSFLHAGEQFFGPGTRLTVL.